These 3 T cell receptor beta chains share one sample of origin, sequenced in a study of blood T cells in healthy people across ages. A second roughly 7 to 12 cycle PCR used barcoded and J-beta primers. TCRdb itself ran the 5' RACE reads through MiXCR, one entry per CDR3 protein. Counted here are fewer than 900,000 distinct CDR3 sequences, roughly 45% occurring once; the ten biggest clones make up around 20%. The sample taken for sequencing was blood. The receptors here all came from a woman aged 55-75 years in good health.

The V and J genes are TRBV12-3 or TRBV12-4 and TRBJ1-5; no reliable D call. V lost 2 bases to trimming and J lost 4 bases, with 9 bases between them. The CDR3 spans 14 residues. The CDR3 region is CASSLLGSNQPQHF. The DNA of the CDR3 is TGTGCCAGCAGTTTATTGGGGAGTAATCAGCCCCAGCATTTT.

This clonotype appeared a few times. This may arise from a read error, as a much more abundant clone is one base away. The chain is built from TRBV3-1 and TRBJ2-5; D is ambiguous. This CDR3 is built from 12 residues. Germline V gene data show CDR1 as LGHDT and CDR2 as YNNKEL (reference sequence). The V end lost 0 bases, the J end lost 11 bases, and 10 bases lay between the germline ends. The CDR3 DNA reads TGTGCCAGCAGCCAAGAAAGTTTGGTGCAGTACTTC. This gives the protein CASSQESLVQYF.

In the case of this clonotype: No conserved phenylalanine or tryptophan is present at the end of the CDR3, so a read error is the likely explanation. CDR3 region: CASSTWTSGATYEQYY. The DNA of the CDR3 is TGTGCCAGTTCGACCTGGACTAGCGGGGCAACCTACGAGCAGTACTAC. V and J are TRBV6-2 or TRBV6-3 and TRBJ2-7, with TRBD2 identical over 12 bases. The CDR3 sequence is 16 residues long. Germline assignment: CDR1 MNHEY and CDR2 SVGEGT. The ends lost 9 bases at V and 2 bases at J; junction bases unmatched: 11.